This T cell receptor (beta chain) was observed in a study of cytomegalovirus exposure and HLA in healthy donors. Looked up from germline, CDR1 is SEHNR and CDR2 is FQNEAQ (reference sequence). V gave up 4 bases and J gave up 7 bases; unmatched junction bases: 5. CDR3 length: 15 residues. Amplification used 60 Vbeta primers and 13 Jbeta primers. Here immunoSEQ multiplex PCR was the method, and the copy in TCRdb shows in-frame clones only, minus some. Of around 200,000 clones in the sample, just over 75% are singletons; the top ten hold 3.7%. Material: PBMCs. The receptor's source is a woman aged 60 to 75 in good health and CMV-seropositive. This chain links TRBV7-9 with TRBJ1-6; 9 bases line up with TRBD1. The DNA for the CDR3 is TGTGCCAGCAGCTACGGGACAGGGTACAATTCACCCCTCCACTTT. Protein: CASSYGTGYNSPLHF. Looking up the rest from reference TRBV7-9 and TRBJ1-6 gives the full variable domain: DTGVSQNPRHKITKRGQNVTFRCDPISEHNRLYWYRQTLGQGPEFLTYFQNEAQLEKSRLLSDRFSAERPKGSFSTLEIQRTEQGDSAMYLCASSYGTGYNSPLHFGNGTRLTVT.